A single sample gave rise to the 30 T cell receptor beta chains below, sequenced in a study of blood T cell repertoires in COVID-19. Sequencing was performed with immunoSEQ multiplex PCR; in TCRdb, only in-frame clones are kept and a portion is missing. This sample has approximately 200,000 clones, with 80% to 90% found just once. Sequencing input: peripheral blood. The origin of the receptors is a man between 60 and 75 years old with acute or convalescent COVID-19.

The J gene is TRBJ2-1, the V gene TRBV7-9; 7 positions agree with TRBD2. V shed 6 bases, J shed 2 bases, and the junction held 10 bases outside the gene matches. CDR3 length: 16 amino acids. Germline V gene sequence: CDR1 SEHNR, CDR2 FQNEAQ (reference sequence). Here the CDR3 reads CASSTLKGRAYNEQFF. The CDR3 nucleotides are TGTGCCAGCAGTACCTTAAAAGGGAGGGCCTACAATGAGCAGTTCTTC.

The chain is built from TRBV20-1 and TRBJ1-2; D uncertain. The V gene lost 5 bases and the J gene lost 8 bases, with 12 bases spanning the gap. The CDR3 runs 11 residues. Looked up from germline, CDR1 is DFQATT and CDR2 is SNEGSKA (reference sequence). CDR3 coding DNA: TGCAGTGCTCCGGTGGGAGGGGGCTACACCTTC. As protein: CSAPVGGGYTF.

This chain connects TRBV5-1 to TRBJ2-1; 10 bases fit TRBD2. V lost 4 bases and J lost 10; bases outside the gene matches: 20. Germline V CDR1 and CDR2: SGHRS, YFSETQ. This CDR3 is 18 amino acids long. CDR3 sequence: CASSPGLAGEMAFEEQFF. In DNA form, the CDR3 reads TGCGCCAGCAGCCCGGGCCTAGCGGGAGAGATGGCCTTCGAGGAGCAGTTCTTC.

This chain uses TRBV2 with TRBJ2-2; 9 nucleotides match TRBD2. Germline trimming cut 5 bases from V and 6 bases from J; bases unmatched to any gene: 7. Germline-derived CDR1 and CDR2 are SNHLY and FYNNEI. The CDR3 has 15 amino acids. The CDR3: CASSIIAGEAGELFF. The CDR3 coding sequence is TGTGCCAGCAGTATTATAGCGGGAGAGGCCGGGGAGCTGTTTTTT.

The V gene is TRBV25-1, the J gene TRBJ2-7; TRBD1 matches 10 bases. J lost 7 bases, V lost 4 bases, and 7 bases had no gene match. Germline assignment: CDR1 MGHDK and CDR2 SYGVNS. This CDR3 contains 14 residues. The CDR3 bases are TGTGCCAGCAGTGGGCCCGGACAGGGGGGGGAGCAGTACTTC. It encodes CASSGPGQGGEQYF.

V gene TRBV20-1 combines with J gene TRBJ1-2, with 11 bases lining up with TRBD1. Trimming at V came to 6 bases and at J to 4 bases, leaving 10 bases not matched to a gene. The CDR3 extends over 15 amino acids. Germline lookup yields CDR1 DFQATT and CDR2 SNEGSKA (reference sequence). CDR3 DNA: TGCAGTGCGAGTCCGGGGACAGGGGGAAGCTATGGCTACACCTTC. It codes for CSASPGTGGSYGYTF.

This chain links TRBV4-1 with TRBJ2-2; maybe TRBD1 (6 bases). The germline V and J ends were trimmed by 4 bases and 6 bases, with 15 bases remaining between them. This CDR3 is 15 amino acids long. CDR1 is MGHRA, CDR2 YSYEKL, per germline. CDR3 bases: TGCGCCAGCAGCCGAGGGGGTCGTGACCCCGGGGAGCTGTTTTTT. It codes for CASSRGGRDPGELFF.

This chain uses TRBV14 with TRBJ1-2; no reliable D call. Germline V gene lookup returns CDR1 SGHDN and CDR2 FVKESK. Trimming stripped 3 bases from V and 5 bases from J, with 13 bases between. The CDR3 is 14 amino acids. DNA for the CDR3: TGTGCCAGCAGCCAGGCGGGAGCCAGGTATGGCTACACCTTC. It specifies CASSQAGARYGYTF.

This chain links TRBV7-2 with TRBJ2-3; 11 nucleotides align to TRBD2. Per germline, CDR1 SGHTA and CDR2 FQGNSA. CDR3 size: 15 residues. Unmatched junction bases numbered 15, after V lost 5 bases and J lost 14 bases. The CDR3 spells CASSSYLAGGPSWYF. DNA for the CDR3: TGTGCCAGCAGCAGCTATCTAGCGGGAGGTCCCAGCTGGTATTTT. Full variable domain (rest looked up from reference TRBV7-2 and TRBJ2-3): GAGVSQSPSNKVTEKGKDVELRCDPISGHTALYWYRQSLGQGLEFLIYFQGNSAPDKSGLPSDRFSAERTGGSVSTLTIQRTQQEDSAVYLCASSSYLAGGPSWYFGPGTRLTVL.

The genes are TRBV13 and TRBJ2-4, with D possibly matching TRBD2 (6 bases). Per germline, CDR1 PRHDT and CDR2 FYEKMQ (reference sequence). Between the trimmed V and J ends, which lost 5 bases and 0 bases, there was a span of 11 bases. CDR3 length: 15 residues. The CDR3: CASSRDLLAKNIQYF. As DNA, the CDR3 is TGTGCCAGCAGCCGGGACTTACTAGCCAAAAACATTCAGTACTTC.

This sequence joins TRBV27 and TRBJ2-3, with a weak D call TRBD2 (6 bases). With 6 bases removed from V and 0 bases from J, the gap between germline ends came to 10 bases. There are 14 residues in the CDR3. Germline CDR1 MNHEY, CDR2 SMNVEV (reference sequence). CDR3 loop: CASRGGVSTDTQYF. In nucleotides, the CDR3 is TGTGCCAGCAGAGGCGGGGTTAGCACAGATACGCAGTATTTT.

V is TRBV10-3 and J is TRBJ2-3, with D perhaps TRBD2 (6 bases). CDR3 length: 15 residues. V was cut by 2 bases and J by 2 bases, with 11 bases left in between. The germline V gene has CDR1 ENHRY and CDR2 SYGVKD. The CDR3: CAISESGRATDTQYF. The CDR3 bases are TGTGCCATCAGTGAGAGCGGGCGGGCCACAGATACGCAGTATTTT.

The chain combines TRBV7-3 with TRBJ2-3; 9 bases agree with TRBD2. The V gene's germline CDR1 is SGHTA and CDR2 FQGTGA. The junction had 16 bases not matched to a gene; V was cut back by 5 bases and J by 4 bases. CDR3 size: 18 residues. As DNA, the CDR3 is TGTGCCAGCAGCCAGGGGGACATAGCGGGAGTCTCTGCAGATACGCAGTATTTT. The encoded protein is CASSQGDIAGVSADTQYF.

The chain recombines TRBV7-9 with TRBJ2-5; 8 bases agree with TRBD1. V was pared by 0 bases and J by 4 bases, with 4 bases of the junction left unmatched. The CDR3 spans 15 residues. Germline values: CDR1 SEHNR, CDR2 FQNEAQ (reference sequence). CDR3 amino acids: CASSLAGTGGETQYF. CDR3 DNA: TGTGCCAGCAGCTTAGCCGGGACAGGAGGAGAGACCCAGTACTTC.

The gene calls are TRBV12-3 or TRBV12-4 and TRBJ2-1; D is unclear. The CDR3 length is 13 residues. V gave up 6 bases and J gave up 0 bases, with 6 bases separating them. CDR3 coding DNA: TGTGCCAGCAGCCTGAGCTCCTACAATGAGCAGTTCTTC. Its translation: CASSLSSYNEQFF.

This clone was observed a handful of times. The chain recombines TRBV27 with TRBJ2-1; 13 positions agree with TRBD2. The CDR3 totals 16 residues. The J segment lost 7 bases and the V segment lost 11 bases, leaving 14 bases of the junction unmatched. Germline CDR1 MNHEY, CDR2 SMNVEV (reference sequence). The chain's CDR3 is CASNPGLAGMRNEQFF. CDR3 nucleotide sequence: TGTGCCTCTAACCCGGGACTAGCGGGAATGAGAAATGAGCAGTTCTTC.

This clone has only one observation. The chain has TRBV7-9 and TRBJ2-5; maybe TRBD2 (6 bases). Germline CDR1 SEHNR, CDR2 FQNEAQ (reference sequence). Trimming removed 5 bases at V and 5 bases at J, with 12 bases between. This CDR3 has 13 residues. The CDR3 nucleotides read TGTGCCAGCAGCCCGAGCGGGTCCGAGACCCAGTACTTC. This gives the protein CASSPSGSETQYF.

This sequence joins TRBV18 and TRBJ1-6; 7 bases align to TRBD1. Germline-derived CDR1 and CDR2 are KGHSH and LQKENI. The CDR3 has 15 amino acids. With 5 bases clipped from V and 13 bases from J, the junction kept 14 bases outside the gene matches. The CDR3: CASSSSRDSVWPLHF. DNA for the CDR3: TGTGCCAGCTCATCGAGCCGGGACAGCGTATGGCCCCTCCACTTT.

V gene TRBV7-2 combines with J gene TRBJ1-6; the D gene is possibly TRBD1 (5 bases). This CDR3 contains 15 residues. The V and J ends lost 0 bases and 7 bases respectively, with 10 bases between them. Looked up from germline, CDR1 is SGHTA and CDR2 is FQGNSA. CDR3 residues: CASSLAGGENSPLHF. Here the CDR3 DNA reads TGTGCCAGCAGCTTAGCGGGGGGGGAGAATTCACCCCTCCACTTT. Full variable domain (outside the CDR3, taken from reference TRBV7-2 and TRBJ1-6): GAGVSQSPSNKVTEKGKDVELRCDPISGHTALYWYRQSLGQGLEFLIYFQGNSAPDKSGLPSDRFSAERTGGSVSTLTIQRTQQEDSAVYLCASSLAGGENSPLHFGNGTRLTVT.

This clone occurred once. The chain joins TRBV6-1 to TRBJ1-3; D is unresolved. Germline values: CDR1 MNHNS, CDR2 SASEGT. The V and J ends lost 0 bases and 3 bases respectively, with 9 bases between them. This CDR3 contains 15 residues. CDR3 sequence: CASSEASGVGNTIYF. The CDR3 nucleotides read TGTGCCAGCAGTGAAGCATCCGGGGTTGGAAACACCATATATTTT.

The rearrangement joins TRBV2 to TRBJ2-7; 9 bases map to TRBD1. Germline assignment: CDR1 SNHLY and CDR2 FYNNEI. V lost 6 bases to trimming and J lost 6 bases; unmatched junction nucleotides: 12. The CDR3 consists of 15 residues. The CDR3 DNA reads TGTGCCAGCAGACCTAGGGGACAGGGTAGGGGCGAGCAGTACTTC. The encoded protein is CASRPRGQGRGEQYF.

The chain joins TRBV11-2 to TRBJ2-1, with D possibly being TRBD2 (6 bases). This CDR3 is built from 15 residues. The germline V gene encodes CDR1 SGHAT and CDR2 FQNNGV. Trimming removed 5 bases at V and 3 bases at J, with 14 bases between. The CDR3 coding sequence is TGTGCCAGCAGCCAAGGGAATAGCGGCTACAATGAGCAGTTCTTC. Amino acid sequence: CASSQGNSGYNEQFF.

In DNA, the CDR3 is TGTGCCAGCACCGAAAGCGGAAGCTCCTACAATGAGCAGTTCTTC. Amino acid sequence: CASTESGSSYNEQFF. V usage is TRBV7-2 and J usage is TRBJ2-1; tentatively, D is TRBD2 (5 bases). The CDR3 length is 15 residues. The germline V and J ends were trimmed by 7 bases and 0 bases, with 13 bases remaining between them. Germline assignment: CDR1 SGHTA and CDR2 FQGNSA.

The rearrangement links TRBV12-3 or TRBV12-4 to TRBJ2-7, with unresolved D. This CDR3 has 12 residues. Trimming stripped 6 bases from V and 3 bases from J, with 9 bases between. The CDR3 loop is CASSPTGYEQYF. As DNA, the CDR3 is TGTGCCAGCAGCCCAACTGGCTACGAGCAGTACTTC.

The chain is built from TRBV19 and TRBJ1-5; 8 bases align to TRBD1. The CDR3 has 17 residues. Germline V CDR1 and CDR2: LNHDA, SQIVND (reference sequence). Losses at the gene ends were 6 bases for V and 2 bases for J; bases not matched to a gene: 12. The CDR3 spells CASSKDTGQGGNQPQHF. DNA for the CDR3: TGTGCCAGTAGCAAGGACACAGGACAGGGAGGCAATCAGCCCCAGCATTTT.

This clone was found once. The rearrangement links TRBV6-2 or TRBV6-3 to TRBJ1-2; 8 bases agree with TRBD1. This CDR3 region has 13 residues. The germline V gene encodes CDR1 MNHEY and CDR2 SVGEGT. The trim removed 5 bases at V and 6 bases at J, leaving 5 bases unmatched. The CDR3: CASSRDRLDGYTF. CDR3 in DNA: TGTGCCAGCAGTCGGGACAGGCTGGATGGCTACACCTTC.

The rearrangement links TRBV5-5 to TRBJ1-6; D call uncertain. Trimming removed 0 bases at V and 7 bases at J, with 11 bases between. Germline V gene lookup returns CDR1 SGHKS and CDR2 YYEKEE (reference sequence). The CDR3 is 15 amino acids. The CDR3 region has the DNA TGTGCCAGCAGCTTGGGGCCTGAGGGAAATTCACCCCTCCACTTT. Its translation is CASSLGPEGNSPLHF.

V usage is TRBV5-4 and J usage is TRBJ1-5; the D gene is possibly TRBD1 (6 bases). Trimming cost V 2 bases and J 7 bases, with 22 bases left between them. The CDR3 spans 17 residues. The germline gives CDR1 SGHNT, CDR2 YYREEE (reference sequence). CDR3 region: CASSLTGTLLSKQPQHF. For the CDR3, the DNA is TGTGCCAGCAGCTTAACCGGGACACTCCTATCAAAACAGCCCCAGCATTTT.

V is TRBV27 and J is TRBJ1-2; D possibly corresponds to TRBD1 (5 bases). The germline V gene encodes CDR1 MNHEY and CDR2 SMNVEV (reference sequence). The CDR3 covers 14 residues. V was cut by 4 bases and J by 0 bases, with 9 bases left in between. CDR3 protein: CASSSAGSNYGYTF. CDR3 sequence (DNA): TGTGCCAGCAGTTCGGCAGGGTCTAACTATGGCTACACCTTC.

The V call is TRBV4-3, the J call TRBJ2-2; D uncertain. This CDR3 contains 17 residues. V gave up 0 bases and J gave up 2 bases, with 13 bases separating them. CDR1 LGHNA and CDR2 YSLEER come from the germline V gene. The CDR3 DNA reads TGCGCCAGCAGCCAAGAGTGGAGCCTCTCCAACACCGGGGAGCTGTTTTTT. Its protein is CASSQEWSLSNTGELFF.